This T cell receptor beta chain was sequenced in a study of identical twins. Details on this clonotype: Its matching antigen is unknown.

The study, taken as a whole, reports: Not following the same donors, the study drew its conclusions from cross-sectional statistical analysis.

TCRdb reanalysed the 5' RACE reads using MiXCR and keeps one entry per CDR3 protein. This sample carries around 250,000 distinct CDR3 sequences, roughly 13% of them seen once, and the ten largest clones take 4%. This CDR3 contains 15 residues. The V gene lost 6 bases and the J gene lost 3 bases, with 14 bases spanning the gap. The sample also formed part of further work on yellow fever vaccine responses in identical twins.

The clonotype originates from a woman younger than 30 in good health. Input material: memory (CD45RO+) T cells sorted from blood. V usage is TRBV12-3 or TRBV12-4 and J usage is TRBJ2-2, with D perhaps TRBD1 or TRBD2 (5 bases each). This CDR3 reads CASRKRGVDTGELFF. The CDR3 bases are TGTGCCAGCAGAAAGAGAGGGGTTGACACCGGGGAGCTGTTTTTT.